The clone carrying this TCR beta chain was detected a few times. There are 14 residues in the CDR3. Unmatched junction bases numbered 3, after V lost 6 bases and J lost 3 bases. Per germline, CDR1 SNHLY and CDR2 FYNNEI. These data are taken from a study of blood T cell repertoires in COVID-19. The overall study: Researchers got acute and convalescent COVID-19 samples from the United States, Italy and Spain. In each case, the material was cDNA or gDNA derived from T cells, B-cell-depleted T cells, or PBMCs.

Per the original data handling: Quantification of nucleated cells was approximated via reference gene primer amplification. The assay was immunoSEQ multiplex PCR, and TCRdb's table has in-frame clones only and misses some. V, J and clone size derive from that table, while D and trimming were established from the DNA sequence. The sample has around 100,000 clones; roughly nine tenths are singletons. Input material: peripheral blood. The V and J genes are TRBV2 and TRBJ1-5; 9 nucleotides agree with TRBD1. This sequence was found in a woman older than 75 in a cohort sampled during active COVID-19. CDR3 nucleotides: TGTGCCAGCAGGGGGGACAGGGTCAATCAGCCCCAGCATTTT. It specifies CASRGDRVNQPQHF.